This entry describes one TCR beta chain. CDR3 length: 13 amino acids. Germline V gene lookup returns CDR1 SNHLY and CDR2 FYNNEI. V lost 6 bases to trimming and J lost 10 bases, with 18 bases between them. In the original analysis: Researchers report that nucleated cell counts were estimated from reference gene primer amplification. TCRdb keeps only in-frame clones here, not all; method: immunoSEQ multiplex PCR. That table furnishes V, J and clone size, whereas the DNA furnished D and trimming. The sample holds a few hundred thousand clones, 90% seen once. The sample belongs to a study of blood T cell repertoires in COVID-19. Whole-study context: From the United States, Italy and Spain came samples of acute and convalescent COVID-19. T cells, B-cell-depleted T cells, or PBMCs provided the cDNA or gDNA that served as material.

Those enrolled in Seattle joined during active infection and were followed longitudinally afterward. The chain employs TRBV2 and TRBJ1-1, with a tentative D call TRBD1 (6 bases). This receptor was taken from a woman in her twenties or thirties with COVID-19, enrolled during active disease. The sequenced sample was peripheral blood. As DNA, the CDR3 is TGTGCCAGCAGGGCCGGGACATTCAGCGGAGCTTTCTTT. Translating gives CASRAGTFSGAFF.